A selection of T cell receptor beta chains follows, all from one sample in a study of cytomegalovirus exposure and HLA in healthy donors. Assay used: immunoSEQ multiplex PCR; TCRdb lists only in-frame clones, some missing. The data show roughly 150,000 clones, with approximately 90% seen just once and under 3% held by the top ten. Sequenced sample: PBMCs. The receptors derive from a man aged 18 to 30 in good health and CMV-seronegative. The conserved cysteine and the conserved F or W are not part of the CDR3 here. Clone size is stated in some rows and not others, as once, few, many or a class when expanded.

clone size: NA
V gene: TRBV5-1
CDR3 protein: ASGRQKQNTEAF

clone size: NA
V gene: TRBV28
CDR3 protein: ASSPWTSGNGGEQF

clone size: few
V gene: TRBV7-2
CDR3 protein: ASSQRQGRETQY

clone size: NA
V gene: TRBV4-2
CDR3 protein: ASSRVKGGTGSTDTQY

clone size: NA
V gene: TRBV19
CDR3 protein: ASKLGQGVGGYT

clone size: NA
V gene: TRBV5-1
CDR3 protein: ASTDGGTEAF

clone size: NA
V gene: TRBV28
CDR3 protein: ASSSGTSGPSTDTQY

clone size: NA
V gene: TRBV4-1
CDR3 protein: ASSQRHLRVNTEAF

clone size: NA
V gene: TRBV19
CDR3 protein: ASRWGGGMNTGELF

clone size: NA
V gene: TRBV6-5
CDR3 protein: ASSFLSGGVLDTQY

clone size: NA
V gene: TRBV4-1
CDR3 protein: ASSRQDRENQPQH

clone size: NA
V gene: TRBV10-1
CDR3 protein: ASRPQQGMNTEAF

clone size: NA
V gene: TRBV7-2
CDR3 protein: ASPSLVGAIGTDTQY

clone size: NA
V gene: TRBV19
CDR3 protein: ASSLLGQPQH

clone size: NA
V gene: TRBV28
CDR3 protein: ASSFSGDGYT

clone size: NA
V gene: TRBV4-1
CDR3 protein: ASSQKRRRASTDTQY

clone size: NA
V gene: TRBV27
CDR3 protein: ASSLAGQGHNEQF

clone size: NA
V gene: TRBV5-1
CDR3 protein: ASSLAAGGQETQY

clone size: NA
V gene: TRBV7-8
CDR3 protein: ASSLAGGHDTGELF

clone size: NA
V gene: TRBV19
CDR3 protein: ASSIDTNTGELF

clone size: once
V gene: TRBV5-4
CDR3 protein: ASSLAGTLQETQY

clone size: once
V gene: TRBV27
CDR3 protein: ASIPTPGQGLETQY

clone size: once
V gene: TRBV27
CDR3 protein: ASSLSGRVNEQF

clone size: NA
V gene: TRBV27
CDR3 protein: ASSFNRMVSQPQH

clone size: once
V gene: TRBV6-5
CDR3 protein: ASSSLAGGPKDTQY

clone size: NA
V gene: TRBV6-5
CDR3 protein: ASSYSSYWNTEAF

clone size: NA
V gene: TRBV11-2
CDR3 protein: ASSLENRVKY

clone size: NA
V gene: TRBV19
CDR3 protein: ATIMAGRTNTEAF

clone size: NA
V gene: TRBV5-4
CDR3 protein: ASSLEEGVYGYT